This TCR beta chain was recovered during a study of T cell responses to AZD1222 COVID-19 vaccine. V lost 0 bases, J lost 5 bases, and 10 bases lay in between. This CDR3 comprises 15 residues. Germline CDR1 SGHTA, CDR2 FQGNSA. This clone was picked up one time. The assay was immunoSEQ multiplex PCR, and TCRdb's table has in-frame clones only and misses some. The sample holds some 110,000 clones, approximately 90% seen once. The V call is TRBV7-2, the J call TRBJ2-2; the D is unclear. This TCR came from an adult who received the AZD1222 COVID-19 vaccine. This sample comprised peripheral blood, obtained 28 days after the second AZD1222 dose. CDR3 amino acids: CASSLAGLGTGELFF. CDR3 coding DNA: TGTGCCAGCAGCTTAGCTGGTTTAGGGACCGGGGAGCTGTTTTTT. The variable domain in full, completed from reference TRBV7-2 and TRBJ2-2, reads GAGVSQSPSNKVTEKGKDVELRCDPISGHTALYWYRQSLGQGLEFLIYFQGNSAPDKSGLPSDRFSAERTGGSVSTLTIQRTQQEDSAVYLCASSLAGLGTGELFFGEGSRLTVL.